The T cell receptor (beta chain) under discussion was sequenced for a study of T cell responses to AZD1222 COVID-19 vaccine. Findings and caveats of the study: The span of vaccine-associated CD4 TCRs extended across spike, with dominance at 160-218 and 743-854. Donors were chiefly white British, with a greater number of females, and clonal diversity was perhaps underestimated.

The repertoire was sequenced with immunoSEQ multiplex PCR; TCRdb's copy has only in-frame clones and lacks some. The table records about 140,000 clones, under 95% of them present only once. CDR3 length: 13 residues. CDR1 is MDHEN and CDR2 is SYDVKM in the germline V gene. V shed 6 bases and J 3 bases; nucleotides not matched to a gene: 3. Turning to this clone: Antigen specificity is unknown.

The receptor was derived from an adult who received the MenACWY meningococcal vaccine as a control. The starting material was peripheral blood, obtained 28 days after the second dose of the MenACWY control vaccine. The rearrangement uses TRBV28 and TRBJ2-7, with 9 bases aligning to TRBD2. As DNA, the CDR3 is TGTGCCAGCAGCACGACTAGCGGCTACGAGCAGTACTTC. The encoded protein is CASSTTSGYEQYF.